The source of this T cell receptor beta chain is a study of T-cell memory formation after mild COVID-19. This CDR3 contains 12 residues. V lost 2 bases and J lost 6, with 8 bases in between. Germline assignment: CDR1 MNHEY and CDR2 SVGAGI. TCRdb reprocessed the 5' RACE reads via MiXCR and lists one record per CDR3 protein. The sample yields 350,000 to 450,000 distinct CDR3 sequences, approximately 14% seen once. The chain employs TRBV6-5 and TRBJ2-7; TRBD2 is a possible D gene (6 bases). Sequenced sample: PBMCs or a T cell subset sorted from them (not recorded which). The TCR comes from a man younger than 35 who had mild COVID-19 (a few samples of this study predate the infection). Cell type and time point are not known. The CDR3 DNA reads as TGTGCCAGCAGTTACGGAGCGGGCGAGCAGTACTTC. It codes for CASSYGAGEQYF.